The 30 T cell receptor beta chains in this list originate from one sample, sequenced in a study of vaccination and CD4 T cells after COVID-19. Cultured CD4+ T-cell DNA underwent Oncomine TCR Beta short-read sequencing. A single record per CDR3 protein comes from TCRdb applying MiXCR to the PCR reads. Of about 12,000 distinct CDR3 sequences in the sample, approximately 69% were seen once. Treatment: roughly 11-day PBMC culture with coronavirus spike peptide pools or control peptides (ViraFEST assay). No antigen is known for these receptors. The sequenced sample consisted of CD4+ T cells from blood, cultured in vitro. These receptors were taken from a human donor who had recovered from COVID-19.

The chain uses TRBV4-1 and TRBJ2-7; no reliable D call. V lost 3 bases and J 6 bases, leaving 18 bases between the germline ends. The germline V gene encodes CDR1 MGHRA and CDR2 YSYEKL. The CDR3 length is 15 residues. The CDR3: CASSQMTGVLGEQYF. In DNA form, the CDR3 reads TGCGCCAGCAGCCAGATGACTGGAGTGCTTGGCGAGCAGTACTTC.

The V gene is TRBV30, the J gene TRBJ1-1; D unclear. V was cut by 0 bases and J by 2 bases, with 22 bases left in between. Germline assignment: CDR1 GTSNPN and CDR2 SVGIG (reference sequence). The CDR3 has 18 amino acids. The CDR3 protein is CAWSVPLGSRRGNTEAFF. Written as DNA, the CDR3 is TGTGCCTGGAGTGTACCCCTGGGAAGTAGACGGGGAAACACTGAAGCTTTCTTT.

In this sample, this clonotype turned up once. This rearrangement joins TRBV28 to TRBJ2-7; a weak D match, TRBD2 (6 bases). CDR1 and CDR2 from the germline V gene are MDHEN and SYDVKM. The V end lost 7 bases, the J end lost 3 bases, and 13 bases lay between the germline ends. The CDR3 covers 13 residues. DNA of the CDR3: TGTGCCAGCAACCCTAGCGCCGGCTACGAGCAGTACTTC. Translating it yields CASNPSAGYEQYF. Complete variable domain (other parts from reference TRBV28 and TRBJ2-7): DVKVTQSSRYLVKRTGEKVFLECVQDMDHENMFWYRQDPGLGLRLIYFSYDVKMKEKGDIPEGYSVSREKKERFSLILESASTNQTSMYLCASNPSAGYEQYFGPGTRLTVT.

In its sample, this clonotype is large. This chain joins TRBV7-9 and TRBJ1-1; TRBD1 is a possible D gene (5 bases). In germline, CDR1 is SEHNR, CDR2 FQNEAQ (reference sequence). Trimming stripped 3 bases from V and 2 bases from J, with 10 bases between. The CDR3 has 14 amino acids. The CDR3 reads CASSFGHSNTEAFF. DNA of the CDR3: TGTGCCAGCAGCTTTGGACATTCCAACACTGAAGCTTTCTTT. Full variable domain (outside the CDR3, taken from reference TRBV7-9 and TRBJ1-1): DTGVSQNPRHKITKRGQNVTFRCDPISEHNRLYWYRQTLGQGPEFLTYFQNEAQLEKSRLLSDRFSAERPKGSFSTLEIQRTEQGDSAMYLCASSFGHSNTEAFFGQGTRLTVV.

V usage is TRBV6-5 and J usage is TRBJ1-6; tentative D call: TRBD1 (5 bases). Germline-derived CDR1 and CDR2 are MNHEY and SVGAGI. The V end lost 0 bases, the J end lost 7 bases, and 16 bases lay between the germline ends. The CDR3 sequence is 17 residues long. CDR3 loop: CASSYSKVAGLNSPLHF. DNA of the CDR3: TGTGCCAGCAGTTACTCGAAGGTGGCAGGGTTGAATTCACCCCTCCACTTT.

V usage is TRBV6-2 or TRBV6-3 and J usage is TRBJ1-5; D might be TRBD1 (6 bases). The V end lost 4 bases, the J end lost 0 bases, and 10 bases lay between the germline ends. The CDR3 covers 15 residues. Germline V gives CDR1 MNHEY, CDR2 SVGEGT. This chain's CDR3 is CASSSTGNSNQPQHF. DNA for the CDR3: TGTGCCAGCAGTTCCACAGGGAATAGCAATCAGCCCCAGCATTTT.

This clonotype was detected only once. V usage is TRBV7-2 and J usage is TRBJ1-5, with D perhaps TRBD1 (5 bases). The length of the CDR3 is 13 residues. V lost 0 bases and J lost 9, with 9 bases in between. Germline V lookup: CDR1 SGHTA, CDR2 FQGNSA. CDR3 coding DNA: TGTGCCAGCAGCTTAGCTGGGGGTCTGCCCCAGCATTTT. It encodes CASSLAGGLPQHF. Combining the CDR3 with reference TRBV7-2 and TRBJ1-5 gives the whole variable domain GAGVSQSPSNKVTEKGKDVELRCDPISGHTALYWYRQSLGQGLEFLIYFQGNSAPDKSGLPSDRFSAERTGGSVSTLTIQRTQQEDSAVYLCASSLAGGLPQHFGDGTRLSIL.

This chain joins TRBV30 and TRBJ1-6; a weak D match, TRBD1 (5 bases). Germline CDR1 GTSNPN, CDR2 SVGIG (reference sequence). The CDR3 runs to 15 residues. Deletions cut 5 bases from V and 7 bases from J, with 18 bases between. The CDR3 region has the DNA TGTGCCTGGCGTGAGACGGGACGGCCGAATTCACCCCTCCACTTT. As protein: CAWRETGRPNSPLHF.

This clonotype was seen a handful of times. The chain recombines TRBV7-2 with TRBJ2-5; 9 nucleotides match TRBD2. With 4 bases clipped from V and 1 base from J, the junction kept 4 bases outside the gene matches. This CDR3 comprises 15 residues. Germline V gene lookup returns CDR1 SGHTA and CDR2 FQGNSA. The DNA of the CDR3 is TGTGCCAGCAGCTCCCCGGGACTAGCCCAAGAGACCCAGTACTTC. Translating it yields CASSSPGLAQETQYF.

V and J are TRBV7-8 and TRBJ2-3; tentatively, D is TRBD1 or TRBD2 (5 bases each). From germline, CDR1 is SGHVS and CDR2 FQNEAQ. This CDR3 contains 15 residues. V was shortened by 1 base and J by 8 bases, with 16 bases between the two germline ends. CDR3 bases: TGTGCCAGCAGCTTAGTATGGGACCCACGAACTACGCAGTATTTT. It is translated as CASSLVWDPRTTQYF.

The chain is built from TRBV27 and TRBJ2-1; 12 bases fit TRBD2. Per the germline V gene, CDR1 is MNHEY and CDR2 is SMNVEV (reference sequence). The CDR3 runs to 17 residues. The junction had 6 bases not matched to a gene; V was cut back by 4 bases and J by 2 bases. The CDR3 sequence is CASSSRLAGAPYNEQFF. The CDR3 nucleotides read TGTGCCAGCAGTTCAAGACTAGCGGGAGCCCCCTACAATGAGCAGTTCTTC.

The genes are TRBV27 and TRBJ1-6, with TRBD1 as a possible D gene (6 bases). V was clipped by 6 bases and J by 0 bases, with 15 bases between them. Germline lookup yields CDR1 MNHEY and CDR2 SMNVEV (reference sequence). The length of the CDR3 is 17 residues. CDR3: CASSYLQGSSYNSPLHF. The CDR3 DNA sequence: TGTGCCAGCAGCTACCTACAGGGAAGCTCCTATAATTCACCCCTCCACTTT.

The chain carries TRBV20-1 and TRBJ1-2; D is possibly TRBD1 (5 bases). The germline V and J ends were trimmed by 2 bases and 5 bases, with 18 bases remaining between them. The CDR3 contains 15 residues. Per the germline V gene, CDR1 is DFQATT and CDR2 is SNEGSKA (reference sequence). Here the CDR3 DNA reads TGCAGTGCTAGACAGGGATATTCCCTTAATTATGGCTACACCTTC. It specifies CSARQGYSLNYGYTF.

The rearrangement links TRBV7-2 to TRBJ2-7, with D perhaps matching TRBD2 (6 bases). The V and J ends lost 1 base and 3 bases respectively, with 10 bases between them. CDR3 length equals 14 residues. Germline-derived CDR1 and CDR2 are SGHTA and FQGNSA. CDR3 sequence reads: CASSLGLANYEQYF. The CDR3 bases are TGTGCCAGCAGCTTAGGGCTAGCGAACTACGAGCAGTACTTC. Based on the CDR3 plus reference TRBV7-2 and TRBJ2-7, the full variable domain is GAGVSQSPSNKVTEKGKDVELRCDPISGHTALYWYRQSLGQGLEFLIYFQGNSAPDKSGLPSDRFSAERTGGSVSTLTIQRTQQEDSAVYLCASSLGLANYEQYFGPGTRLTVT.

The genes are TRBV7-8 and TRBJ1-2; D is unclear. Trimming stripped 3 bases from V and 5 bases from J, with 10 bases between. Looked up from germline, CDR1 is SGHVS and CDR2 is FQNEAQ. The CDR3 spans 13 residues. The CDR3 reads CASSLAVSYGYTF. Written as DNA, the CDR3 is TGTGCCAGCAGCTTGGCCGTCTCGTATGGCTACACCTTC.

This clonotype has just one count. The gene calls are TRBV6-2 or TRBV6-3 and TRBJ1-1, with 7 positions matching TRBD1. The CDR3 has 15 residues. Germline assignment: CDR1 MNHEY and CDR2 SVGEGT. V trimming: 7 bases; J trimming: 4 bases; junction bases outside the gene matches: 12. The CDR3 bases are TGTGCCAGCAAACCCGGGGACAGTCGGGGCACTGAAGCTTTCTTT. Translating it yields CASKPGDSRGTEAFF.

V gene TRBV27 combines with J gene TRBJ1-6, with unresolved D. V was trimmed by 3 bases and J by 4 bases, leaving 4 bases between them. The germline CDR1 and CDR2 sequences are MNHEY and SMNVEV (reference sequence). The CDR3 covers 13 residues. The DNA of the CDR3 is TGTGCCAGCAGTTTTCTATATAATTCACCCCTCCACTTT. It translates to CASSFLYNSPLHF.

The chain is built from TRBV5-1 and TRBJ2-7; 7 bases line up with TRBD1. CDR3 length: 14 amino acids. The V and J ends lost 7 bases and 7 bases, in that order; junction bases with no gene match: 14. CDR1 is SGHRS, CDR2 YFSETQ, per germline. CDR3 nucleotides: TGCGCCAGCGGAGAGGGGGCGGAGTTTGATGAGCAGTACTTC. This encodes CASGEGAEFDEQYF.

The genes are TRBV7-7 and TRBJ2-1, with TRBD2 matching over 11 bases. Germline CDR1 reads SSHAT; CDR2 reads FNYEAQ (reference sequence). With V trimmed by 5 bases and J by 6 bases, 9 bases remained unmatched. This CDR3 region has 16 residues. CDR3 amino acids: CASSPGTSGASNEQFF. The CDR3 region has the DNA TGTGCCAGCAGCCCAGGGACTAGCGGAGCGTCCAATGAGCAGTTCTTC.

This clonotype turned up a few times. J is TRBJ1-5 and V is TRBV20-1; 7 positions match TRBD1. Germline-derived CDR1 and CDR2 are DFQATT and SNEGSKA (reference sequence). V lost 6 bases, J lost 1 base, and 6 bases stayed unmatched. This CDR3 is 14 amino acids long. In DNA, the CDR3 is TGCAGTGCCAAGGGGGCTTGGAGCAATCAGCCCCAGCATTTT. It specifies CSAKGAWSNQPQHF.

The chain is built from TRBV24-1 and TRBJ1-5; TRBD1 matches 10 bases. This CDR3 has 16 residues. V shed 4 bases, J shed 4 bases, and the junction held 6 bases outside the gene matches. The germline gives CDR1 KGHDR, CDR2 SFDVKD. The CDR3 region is CATSDPRQGANQPQHF. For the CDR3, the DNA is TGTGCCACCAGTGACCCTCGACAGGGGGCTAATCAGCCCCAGCATTTT.

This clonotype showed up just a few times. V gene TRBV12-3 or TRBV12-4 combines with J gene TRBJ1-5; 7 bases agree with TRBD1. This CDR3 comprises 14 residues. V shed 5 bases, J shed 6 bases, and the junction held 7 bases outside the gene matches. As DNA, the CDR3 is TGTGCCAGCAGTCGGGACAGTCGACGTCAGCCCCAGCATTTT. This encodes CASSRDSRRQPQHF.

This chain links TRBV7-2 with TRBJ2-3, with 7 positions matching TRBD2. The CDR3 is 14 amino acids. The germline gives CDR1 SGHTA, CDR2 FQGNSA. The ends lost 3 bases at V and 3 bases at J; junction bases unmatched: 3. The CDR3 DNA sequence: TGTGCCAGCAGCTTGGGAGGGTTGACAGATACGCAGTATTTT. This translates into CASSLGGLTDTQYF.

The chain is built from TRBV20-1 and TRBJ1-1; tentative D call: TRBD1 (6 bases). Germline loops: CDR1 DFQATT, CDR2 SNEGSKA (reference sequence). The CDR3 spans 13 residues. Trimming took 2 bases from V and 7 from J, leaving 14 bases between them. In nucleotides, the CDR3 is TGCAGTGCTAGACGGGACACCCTGGGTGAAGCTTTCTTT. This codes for CSARRDTLGEAFF.

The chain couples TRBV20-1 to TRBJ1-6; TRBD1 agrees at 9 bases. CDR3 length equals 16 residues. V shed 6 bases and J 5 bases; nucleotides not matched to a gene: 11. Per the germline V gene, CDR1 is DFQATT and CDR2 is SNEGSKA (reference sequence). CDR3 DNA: TGCAGTGCCACCGGGACAGGGAATGGGGATAATTCACCCCTCCACTTT. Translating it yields CSATGTGNGDNSPLHF.

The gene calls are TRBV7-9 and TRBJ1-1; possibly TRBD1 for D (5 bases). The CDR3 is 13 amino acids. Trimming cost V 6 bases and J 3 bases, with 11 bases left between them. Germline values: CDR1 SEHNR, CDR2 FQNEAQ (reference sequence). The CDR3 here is CASREMGHTEAFF. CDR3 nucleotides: TGTGCCAGCAGGGAAATGGGGCACACTGAAGCTTTCTTT.

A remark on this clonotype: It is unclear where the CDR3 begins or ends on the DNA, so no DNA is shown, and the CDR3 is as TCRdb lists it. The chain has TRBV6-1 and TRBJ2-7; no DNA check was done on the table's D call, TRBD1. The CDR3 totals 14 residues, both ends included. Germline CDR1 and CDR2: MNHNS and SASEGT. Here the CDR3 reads CASSILGESYEQYF.

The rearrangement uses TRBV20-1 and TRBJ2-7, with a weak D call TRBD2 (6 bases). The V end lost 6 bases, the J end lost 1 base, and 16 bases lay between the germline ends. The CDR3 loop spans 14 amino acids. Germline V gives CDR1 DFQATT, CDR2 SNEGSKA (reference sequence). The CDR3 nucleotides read TGCAGTGCGGAGATACTAGCAGGATCCTACGAGCAGTACTTC. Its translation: CSAEILAGSYEQYF.

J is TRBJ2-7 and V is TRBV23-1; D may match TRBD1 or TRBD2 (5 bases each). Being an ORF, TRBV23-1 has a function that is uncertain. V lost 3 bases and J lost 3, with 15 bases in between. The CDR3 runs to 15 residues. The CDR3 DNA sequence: TGCGCCAGCAGTCAGCCCCCGGGACCGCTCTACGAGCAGTACTTC. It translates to CASSQPPGPLYEQYF.

CDR3 DNA sequence: TGTGCCAGCAGTTACGACGGAGGGAGGGATGGCTACACCTTC. Amino acids: CASSYDGGRDGYTF. The chain employs TRBV6-5 and TRBJ1-2; no reliable D call. CDR3 length equals 14 residues. Germline CDR1 is MNHEY and CDR2 is SVGAGI. The V end lost 2 bases, the J end lost 6 bases, and 13 bases lay between the germline ends.